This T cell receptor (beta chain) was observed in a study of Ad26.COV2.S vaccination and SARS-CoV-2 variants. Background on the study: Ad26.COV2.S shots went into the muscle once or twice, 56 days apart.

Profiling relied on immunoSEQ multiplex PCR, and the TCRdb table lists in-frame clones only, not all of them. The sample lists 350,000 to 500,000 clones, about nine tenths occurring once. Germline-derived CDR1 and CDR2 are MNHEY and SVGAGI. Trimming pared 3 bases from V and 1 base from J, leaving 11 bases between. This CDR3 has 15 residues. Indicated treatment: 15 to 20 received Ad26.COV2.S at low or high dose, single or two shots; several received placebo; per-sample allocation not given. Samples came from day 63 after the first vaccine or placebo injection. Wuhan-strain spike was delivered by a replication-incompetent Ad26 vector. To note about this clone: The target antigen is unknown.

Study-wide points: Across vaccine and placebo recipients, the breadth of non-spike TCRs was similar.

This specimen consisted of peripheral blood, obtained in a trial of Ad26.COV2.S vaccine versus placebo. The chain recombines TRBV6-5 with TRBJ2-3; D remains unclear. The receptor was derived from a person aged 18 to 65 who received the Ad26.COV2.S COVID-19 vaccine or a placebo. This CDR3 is CASSYMGLGTDTQYF. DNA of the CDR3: TGTGCCAGCAGTTATATGGGATTAGGCACAGATACGCAGTATTTT.